These T cell receptor beta chains were read from a single sample in a study of cytomegalovirus exposure and HLA in healthy donors. Clones were sequenced by immunoSEQ multiplex PCR, and TCRdb holds only the in-frame ones, with some missing. The repertoire has fewer than 350,000 clones, roughly 90% of them found once; the top ten carry over 0.85%. Sequencing was carried out using PBMCs. Receptors originate from a woman between 18 and 29 years old in good health and CMV-seronegative. The CDR3 runs from the conserved cysteine through the conserved F or W. The order of the fields is J gene, CDR3 length, clone size, D gene, V gene, CDR3 DNA, CDR3 protein. The D gene is left open where the match is weak. For some rows the clone size is stated as once, few or many, or as a class when expanded; others skip it.

>TRBJ1-1|17|-|-|TRBV6-1
TGTGCCAGCAGTGATGGCAGGGGATTTCGCTCGAACACTGAAGCTTTCTTT
CASSDGRGFRSNTEAFF
>TRBJ1-2|12|-|TRBD1|TRBV2
TGTGCCAGCAGGGGGGACAGCTATGGCTACACCTTC
CASRGDSYGYTF
>TRBJ2-7|16|once|-|TRBV30
TGTGCCTGGAGAAGGAAGGGGAGGGGGATCTCCTACGAGCAGTACTTC
CAWRRKGRGISYEQYF
>TRBJ2-7|12|-|-|TRBV11-2
TGTGCCAGCAGCTTTAACAGCCACGAGCAGTACTTC
CASSFNSHEQYF
>TRBJ2-7|14|-|-|TRBV6-5
TGTGCCAGCAGTACCTCCTGGACATCCCACGAGCAGTACTTC
CASSTSWTSHEQYF
>TRBJ1-5|16|-|-|TRBV6-6
TGTGCCAGCAGTTTTGGGGTAGGGGATCACAATCAGCCCCAGCATTTT
CASSFGVGDHNQPQHF
>TRBJ2-1|13|-|TRBD1|TRBV7-2
TGTGCCAGCAGCTTAGGACAGGGGAATGAGCAGTTCTTC
CASSLGQGNEQFF
>TRBJ2-1|15|-|TRBD2|TRBV11-3
TGTGCCAGCAGCTCACGGGAGGACCCGTACAATGAGCAGTTCTTC
CASSSREDPYNEQFF
>TRBJ1-1|13|few|-|TRBV5-5
TGTGCCAGCAGCTCCCAGGGGAACACTGAAGCTTTCTTT
CASSSQGNTEAFF
>TRBJ1-1|16|-|-|TRBV2
TGTGCCAGCAGCGCTGTTGGTGGGGGGGCGAGGTCTGAAGCTTTCTTT
CASSAVGGGARSEAFF
>TRBJ1-1|15|-|-|TRBV27
TGTGCCAGCAGTTTATTACAGACAGGGAACACTGAAGCTTTCTTT
CASSLLQTGNTEAFF
>TRBJ2-7|15|-|TRBD2|TRBV7-2
TGTGCCAGCAGCTTCGGACTAGCGCACACCTACGAGCAGTACTTC
CASSFGLAHTYEQYF
>TRBJ2-1|14|once|-|TRBV5-4
TGTGCCAGCAGCTTCCCGGACAGACGCGGTGAGCAGTTCTTC
CASSFPDRRGEQFF
>TRBJ2-3|13|-|TRBD2|TRBV29-1
TGCAGCGTCGATAGCGGGACCACAGATACGCAGTATTTT
CSVDSGTTDTQYF
>TRBJ2-3|14|-|TRBD2|TRBV10-3
TGTGCCACCGTAAGCGGGAGGGGCACAGATACGCAGTATTTT
CATVSGRGTDTQYF
>TRBJ2-7|14|-|-|TRBV28
TGTGCCAGCAGTTCGCCCCGAGGGAGGTCCGAGCAGTACTTC
CASSSPRGRSEQYF
>TRBJ2-5|16|-|TRBD2|TRBV27
TGTGCCAGCAGTTTAACGGGGGGTCTTAATCAAGAGACCCAGTACTTC
CASSLTGGLNQETQYF
>TRBJ2-1|15|-|TRBD1|TRBV5-8
TGTGCCAGCCCTTTGACAGGGGACTCCTACAATGAGCAGTTCTTC
CASPLTGDSYNEQFF
>TRBJ2-7|16|-|TRBD2|TRBV11-2
TGTGCCAGCAGCTTAGACCTAGCGGGAGGTTCCTACGAGCAGTACTTC
CASSLDLAGGSYEQYF
>TRBJ2-7|15|-|TRBD1|TRBV18
TGTGCCAGCTCTAACTCCGGGACAGGGAACTACGAGCAGTACTTC
CASSNSGTGNYEQYF
>TRBJ2-7|16|-|TRBD2|TRBV27
TGTGCCAGCCGTATAGCGGGAGTCGTTAGCTCCTACGAGCAGTACTTC
CASRIAGVVSSYEQYF
>TRBJ2-3|14|-|-|TRBV5-6
TGTGCCAGCAGCTTGGGCGGAAGCACAGATACGCAGTATTTT
CASSLGGSTDTQYF
>TRBJ2-3|12|-|-|TRBV6-1
TGTGCCAGCAGTGGAACCCCTCTGACGCGGAGATTT
CASSGTPLTRRF
>TRBJ2-5|14|-|-|TRBV4-1
TGCGCCAGCAGCCGCCCAGGGCAGAAAGAGACCCAGTACTTC
CASSRPGQKETQYF
>TRBJ1-5|15|few|-|TRBV28
TGTGCCAGCAGTTTATCCGGGGAAGGCAATCAGCCCCAGCATTTT
CASSLSGEGNQPQHF
>TRBJ1-1|14|-|-|TRBV2
TGTGCCAGCAGTGAAGAGGGGGTAGGCACTGAAGCTTTCTTT
CASSEEGVGTEAFF